Following are 24 T cell receptor beta chains from one sample sequenced in a study of T-cell memory formation after mild COVID-19. One entry per CDR3 protein results from TCRdb running MiXCR on the 5' RACE reads. The sample has 300,000 to 350,000 distinct CDR3 sequences, around 15% seen once. Sequencing input: PBMCs or a T cell subset sorted from them (not recorded which). The receptors stem from a man between 18 and 29 years old who had mild COVID-19 (a few samples of this study predate the infection). Cell type and time point are not known.

The table lists this clonotype with a few counts. The rearrangement links TRBV2 to TRBJ1-5; no clear D gene. The CDR3 has 12 amino acids. The V gene lost 6 bases and the J gene lost 5 bases, with 8 bases spanning the gap. Germline values: CDR1 SNHLY, CDR2 FYNNEI. The chain's CDR3 is CASRKHDQPQHF. The CDR3 nucleotides are TGTGCCAGCAGAAAGCATGATCAGCCCCAGCATTTT.

J is TRBJ2-3 and V is TRBV28, with D possibly TRBD2 on 6 matching bases. Germline CDR1 is MDHEN and CDR2 is SYDVKM. This CDR3 contains 16 residues. V lost 3 bases and J lost 0, with 13 bases in between. CDR3 loop: CASSFVQAGSTDTQYF. CDR3 DNA: TGTGCCAGCAGTTTTGTTCAGGCGGGGAGCACAGATACGCAGTATTTT.

The chain recombines TRBV27 with TRBJ2-1; possibly TRBD1 for D (5 bases). The CDR3 is 13 amino acids. V was trimmed by 2 bases and J by 10 bases, leaving 12 bases between them. CDR1 MNHEY and CDR2 SMNVEV come from the germline V gene (reference sequence). In DNA, the CDR3 is TGTGCCAGCAGTTTAGGGGCTACCTTAGAGCAGTTCTTC. This codes for CASSLGATLEQFF.

This chain uses TRBV23-1 with TRBJ2-3; 8 bases line up with TRBD2. TRBV23-1 is an ORF, with its function uncertain. V dropped 7 bases and J dropped 4; count of bases not matched to a gene: 10. The CDR3 extends over 15 amino acids. The CDR3 sequence: CASTSRGGLADTQYF. CDR3 DNA: TGCGCCAGCACGTCTCGCGGGGGGTTGGCAGATACGCAGTATTTT.

The J gene is TRBJ2-2, the V gene TRBV7-2; D unresolved. V lost 4 bases and J 1 base, leaving 7 bases between the germline ends. There are 14 residues in the CDR3. Germline lookup yields CDR1 SGHTA and CDR2 FQGNSA. CDR3 protein: CASSSVVNTGELFF. CDR3 in DNA: TGTGCCAGCAGCTCGGTGGTGAACACCGGGGAGCTGTTTTTT.

The chain employs TRBV12-3 or TRBV12-4 and TRBJ2-1; D perhaps matches TRBD2 (6 bases). Trimming left V 1 base short and J 16 bases short, with 11 bases between. The CDR3 runs 11 residues. In DNA form, the CDR3 reads TGTGCCAGCAGTTTAGGGGGGGTGGTTTTCTTC. Translating it yields CASSLGGVVFF.

This rearrangement joins TRBV6-2 or TRBV6-3 to TRBJ1-2; D ambiguous. This CDR3 is 14 amino acids long. The V gene lost 4 bases and the J gene lost 3 bases, with 12 bases spanning the gap. Germline V gene lookup returns CDR1 MNHEY and CDR2 SVGEGT. The CDR3 region has the DNA TGTGCCAGCAGTTGGGCAGGAACGGACTATGGCTACACCTTC. As protein: CASSWAGTDYGYTF.

This rearrangement joins TRBV7-3 to TRBJ1-1; no reliable D call. Trimming cost V 2 bases and J 7 bases, with 14 bases left between them. CDR3 length equals 14 residues. The V gene's germline CDR1 is SGHTA and CDR2 FQGTGA. CDR3 nucleotides: TGTGCCAGCAGCTTAGTCCCGGCCCCCAATGAAGCTTTCTTT. This gives the protein CASSLVPAPNEAFF.

CDR3 in amino acids: CASSDRGAFFEAFF. Here the CDR3 DNA reads TGTGCCAGCAGTGACAGGGGGGCCTTCTTTGAAGCTTTCTTT. V and J are TRBV2 and TRBJ1-1; 7 nucleotides agree with TRBD1. The CDR3 has 14 residues. Germline V lookup: CDR1 SNHLY, CDR2 FYNNEI. V dropped 3 bases and J dropped 7; count of bases not matched to a gene: 8.

This clonotype was observed a few times. The chain recombines TRBV29-1 with TRBJ2-3; no reliable D call. V lost 7 bases, J lost 4 bases, and 15 bases lay in between. The CDR3 contains 13 residues. From germline, CDR1 is SQVTM and CDR2 ANQGSEA. The chain's CDR3 is CSAEAWAADTQYF. Here the CDR3 DNA reads TGCAGCGCAGAGGCGTGGGCGGCAGATACGCAGTATTTT.

The rearrangement links TRBV5-1 to TRBJ2-1; 10 bases align to TRBD1. Germline assignment: CDR1 SGHRS and CDR2 YFSETQ. V shed 0 bases, J shed 7 bases, and the junction held 7 bases outside the gene matches. The CDR3 is 16 amino acids. This CDR3 is CASSLAGGQGINEQFF. In DNA form, the CDR3 reads TGCGCCAGCAGCTTGGCCGGGGGACAGGGGATTAATGAGCAGTTCTTC.

This clonotype was picked up a small number of times. The chain combines TRBV10-2 with TRBJ1-1, with D tentatively TRBD1 (5 bases). There are 13 residues in the CDR3. The V end was cut by 1 base, the J end by 3 bases, with 6 bases between. Germline V gene lookup returns CDR1 WSHSY and CDR2 SAAADI. The CDR3 here is CASSEWGYTEAFF. CDR3 DNA sequence: TGCGCCAGCAGTGAGTGGGGGTACACTGAAGCTTTCTTT.

The chain is built from TRBV29-1 and TRBJ2-2, with unresolved D. CDR1 is SQVTM and CDR2 is ANQGSEA in the germline V gene. This CDR3 contains 14 residues. The V end was cut by 7 bases, the J end by 5 bases, with 17 bases between. CDR3 in amino acids: CSALLGFGTGELFF. The CDR3 region has the DNA TGCAGCGCCCTCTTGGGATTTGGGACCGGGGAGCTGTTTTTT.

J is TRBJ2-3 and V is TRBV20-1, with TRBD2 matching 13 bases. The J segment lost 4 bases and the V segment lost 4 bases, leaving 8 bases of the junction unmatched. CDR3 length equals 16 residues. Germline V gene data show CDR1 as DFQATT and CDR2 as SNEGSKA (reference sequence). The DNA for the CDR3 is TGCAGTGCTACCGCAACTAGCGGGGGGGCCCCAGATACGCAGTATTTT. Translating gives CSATATSGGAPDTQYF.

The chain recombines TRBV11-2 with TRBJ2-7; D is uncertain. The V end was cut by 3 bases, the J end by 3 bases, with 6 bases between. This CDR3 region has 12 residues. Germline V gene data show CDR1 as SGHAT and CDR2 as FQNNGV. The chain's CDR3 is CASSFLNYEQYF. CDR3 bases: TGTGCCAGCAGCTTTCTGAACTACGAGCAGTACTTC.

This clonotype was counted at least ten times. The gene calls are TRBV5-1 and TRBJ1-1, with TRBD1 as a possible D gene (6 bases). This CDR3 has 17 residues. Germline CDR1 and CDR2: SGHRS and YFSETQ. V lost 1 base and J 3 bases, leaving 19 bases between the germline ends. CDR3 DNA sequence: TGCGCCAGCAGCTTGTTCCCCCTCAGGGGAGGTGACACTGAAGCTTTCTTT. Amino acids: CASSLFPLRGGDTEAFF.

The V call is TRBV12-3 or TRBV12-4, the J call TRBJ1-1; TRBD1 agrees at 7 bases. The CDR3 has 13 amino acids. V lost 3 bases to trimming and J lost 3 bases; unmatched junction nucleotides: 1. CDR3 coding DNA: TGTGCCAGCAGTTTCCAGGGGGACACTGAAGCTTTCTTT. This encodes CASSFQGDTEAFF.

This clonotype has only a few counts. The DNA of the CDR3 is TGCAGTGCTAGGGGAGAGCAGGGGAGCCAGCCCCAGCATTTT. Protein: CSARGEQGSQPQHF. V and J are TRBV20-1 and TRBJ1-5; D possibly corresponds to TRBD1 (6 bases). There are 14 residues in the CDR3. The V and J ends lost 3 bases and 7 bases respectively, with 16 bases between them. Looked up from germline, CDR1 is DFQATT and CDR2 is SNEGSKA (reference sequence).

This clonotype was detected only a few times. The chain uses TRBV6-2 or TRBV6-3 and TRBJ2-7; D tentatively reads TRBD1 or TRBD2 (5 bases each). Trimming removed 6 bases at V and 2 bases at J, with 11 bases between. Germline V gene lookup returns CDR1 MNHEY and CDR2 SVGEGT. The CDR3 contains 13 residues. CDR3 residues: CASRRQGAYEQYF. The CDR3, as DNA: TGTGCCAGCAGACGCCAGGGAGCCTACGAGCAGTACTTC.

The chain uses TRBV7-2 and TRBJ1-1, with no clear D. Germline V gene data show CDR1 as SGHTA and CDR2 as FQGNSA. V shed 5 bases and J shed 0 bases, with 13 bases lying between them. The CDR3 spans 15 residues. The CDR3 is CASSPSLDMNTEAFF. The CDR3 DNA reads as TGTGCCAGCAGCCCGTCACTGGATATGAACACTGAAGCTTTCTTT.

This clonotype was found a few times. The J gene is TRBJ2-4, the V gene TRBV5-1; TRBD1 is a possible D gene (6 bases). CDR1 SGHRS and CDR2 YFSETQ come from the germline V gene. Trimming stripped 0 bases from V and 5 bases from J, with 15 bases between. The CDR3 spans 16 residues. The CDR3 spells CASSLVSSGGENIQYF. The CDR3 coding sequence is TGCGCCAGCAGCTTGGTGTCGTCTGGGGGCGAAAACATTCAGTACTTC.

The rearrangement joins TRBV5-8 to TRBJ2-7, with TRBD2 matching 8 bases. There are 15 residues in the CDR3. The V gene end was trimmed by 3 bases and the J gene end by 2 bases; junction bases not matched to a gene: 7. Germline V gene sequence: CDR1 SGHTS, CDR2 YDEGEE. The CDR3 spells CASSSRGGLAYEQYV. CDR3 bases: TGTGCCAGCAGCTCCCGGGGGGGTCTTGCCTACGAGCAGTACGTC.

The sample holds a few counts of this clonotype. DNA for the CDR3: TGTGCCACCCTGTCTGGCTTCACCGGGGAGCTGTTTTTT. As protein: CATLSGFTGELFF. This rearrangement joins TRBV28 to TRBJ2-2; D is undetermined. Germline CDR1 is MDHEN and CDR2 is SYDVKM. This CDR3 has 13 residues. V was shortened by 10 bases and J by 4 bases, with 13 bases between the two germline ends. Using reference TRBV28 and TRBJ2-2 for the parts outside the CDR3, the full variable domain is DVKVTQSSRYLVKRTGEKVFLECVQDMDHENMFWYRQDPGLGLRLIYFSYDVKMKEKGDIPEGYSVSREKKERFSLILESASTNQTSMYLCATLSGFTGELFFGEGSRLTVL.

The V and J genes are TRBV5-1 and TRBJ2-3; D possibly uses TRBD1 or TRBD2 (5 bases each). The CDR3 contains 18 residues. Germline V gene lookup returns CDR1 SGHRS and CDR2 YFSETQ. The V end lost 0 bases, the J end lost 1 base, and 18 bases lay between the germline ends. CDR3 nucleotides: TGCGCCAGCAGCTTGGCGGGGACGGTTGGGACCCGCACAGATACGCAGTATTTT. Encoded protein: CASSLAGTVGTRTDTQYF.